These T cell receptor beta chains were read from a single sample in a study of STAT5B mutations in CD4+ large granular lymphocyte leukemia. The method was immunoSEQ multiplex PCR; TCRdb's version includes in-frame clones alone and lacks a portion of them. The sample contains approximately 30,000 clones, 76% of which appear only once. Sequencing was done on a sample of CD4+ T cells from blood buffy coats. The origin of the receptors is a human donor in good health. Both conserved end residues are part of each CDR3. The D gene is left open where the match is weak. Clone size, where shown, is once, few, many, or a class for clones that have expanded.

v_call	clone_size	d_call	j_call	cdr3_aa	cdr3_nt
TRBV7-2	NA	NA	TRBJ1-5	CASSYSNQPQHF	TGTGCCAGCAGCTATAGCAATCAGCCCCAGCATTTT
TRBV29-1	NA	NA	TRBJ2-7	CSVVWAGSSYEQYF	TGCAGCGTTGTTTGGGCGGGGAGCTCCTACGAGCAGTACTTC
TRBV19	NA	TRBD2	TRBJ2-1	CASSFGTRLIFF	TGTGCCAGTAGTTTTGGGACTAGGCTAATTTTCTTC
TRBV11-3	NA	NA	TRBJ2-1	CASSSRSSSYNEQFF	TGTGCCAGCAGCTCCCGATCGTCCAGCTACAATGAGCAGTTCTTC
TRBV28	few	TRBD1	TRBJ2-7	CASGYRGGHEQYF	TGTGCCAGCGGCTACAGGGGTGGGCACGAGCAGTACTTC
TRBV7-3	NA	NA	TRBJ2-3	CASSYGGGRGDTQYF	TGTGCCAGCAGTTATGGGGGGGGCCGGGGAGATACGCAGTATTTT
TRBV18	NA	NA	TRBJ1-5	CASSAWTDQPQHF	TGTGCCAGCTCAGCATGGACAGATCAGCCCCAGCATTTT
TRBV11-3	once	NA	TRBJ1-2	CASSGTPVGYGYTF	TGTGCCAGCAGCGGGACTCCCGTTGGGTATGGCTACACCTTC
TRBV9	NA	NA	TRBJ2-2	CASSPGTFANTGELFF	TGTGCCAGCAGCCCAGGGACTTTCGCGAACACCGGGGAGCTGTTTTTT
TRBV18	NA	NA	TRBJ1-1	CASSLTGNTEAFF	TGTGCCAGCTCACTTACAGGGAACACTGAAGCTTTCTTT
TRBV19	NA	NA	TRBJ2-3	CASSILDTQYF	TGTGCCAGTAGTATACTTGATACGCAGTATTTT
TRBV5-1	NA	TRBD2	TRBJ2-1	CASSLGLAGTEEQFF	TGCGCCAGCAGCTTGGGACTAGCGGGGACTGAAGAGCAGTTCTTC
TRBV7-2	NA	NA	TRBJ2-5	CASSLAAQGVVETQYF	TGTGCCAGCAGCTTAGCGGCCCAGGGAGTGGTAGAGACCCAGTACTTC
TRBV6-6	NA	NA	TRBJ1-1	CASSVRVSEAFF	TGTGCCAGCAGTGTCAGGGTCTCCGAAGCTTTCTTT
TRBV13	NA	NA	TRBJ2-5	CASSSLRGEETQYF	TGTGCCAGCAGCTCCTTGAGGGGGGAAGAGACCCAGTACTTC
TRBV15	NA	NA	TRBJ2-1	CATSRPTGTSYNEQFF	TGTGCCACCAGCAGACCTACAGGGACATCCTACAATGAGCAGTTCTTC
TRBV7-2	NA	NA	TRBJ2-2	CASSLGNTGELFF	TGTGCCAGCAGCTTGGGGAACACCGGGGAGCTGTTTTTT
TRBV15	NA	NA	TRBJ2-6	CATSRDVRAGANVLTF	TGTGCCACCAGCAGAGACGTGAGGGCCGGGGCCAACGTCCTGACTTTC
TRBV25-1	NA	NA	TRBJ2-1	CASSGHRGRSYNEQFF	TGTGCCAGCAGTGGCCATAGGGGGAGGTCCTACAATGAGCAGTTCTTC
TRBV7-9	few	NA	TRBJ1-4	CASSLELSTNEKLFF	TGTGCCAGCAGCTTAGAGCTATCAACTAATGAAAAACTGTTTTTT
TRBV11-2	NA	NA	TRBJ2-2	CASSLWRSVTGELFF	TGTGCCAGCAGCCTATGGAGAAGCGTCACCGGGGAGCTGTTTTTT
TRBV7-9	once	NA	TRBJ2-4	CASSFGTAGIQYF	TGTGCCAGCAGCTTCGGGACGGCCGGCATTCAGTACTTC
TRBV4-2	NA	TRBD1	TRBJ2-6	CASSPLPGQGQSGANVLTF	TGTGCCAGCAGCCCCCTCCCAGGACAGGGGCAATCTGGGGCCAACGTCCTGACTTTC
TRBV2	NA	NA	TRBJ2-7	CASSEPRDYEQYF	TGTGCCAGCAGTGAGCCCAGGGACTACGAGCAGTACTTC
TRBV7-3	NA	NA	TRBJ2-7	CASSPVSDISYEQYF	TGTGCCAGCAGCCCCGTAAGTGACATCTCCTACGAGCAGTACTTC
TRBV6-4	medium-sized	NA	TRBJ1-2	CASSWGAEGVGGYTF	TGTGCCAGCAGTTGGGGGGCCGAGGGCGTAGGGGGCTACACCTTC
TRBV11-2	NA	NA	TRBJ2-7	CASSPEPSSYEQYF	TGTGCCAGCAGCCCCGAGCCTAGCTCCTACGAGCAGTACTTC
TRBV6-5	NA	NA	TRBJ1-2	CASRMSGHGGYTF	TGTGCCAGCAGAATGTCAGGGCACGGTGGCTACACCTTC
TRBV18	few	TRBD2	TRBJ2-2	CASSPLGSGSNTGELFF	TGTGCCAGCTCACCATTGGGGAGCGGGAGCAACACCGGGGAGCTGTTTTTT
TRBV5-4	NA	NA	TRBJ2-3	CASSFQGGTDTQYF	TGTGCCAGCAGCTTTCAGGGAGGCACAGATACGCAGTATTTT
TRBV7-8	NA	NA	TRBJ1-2	CASSDYQGTGDYGYTF	TGTGCCAGCAGCGACTATCAGGGCACGGGGGACTATGGCTACACCTTC
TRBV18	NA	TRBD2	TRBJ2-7	CASSPLFGGSPSYEQYF	TGTGCCAGCTCACCATTGTTCGGCGGGAGCCCCTCCTACGAGCAGTACTTC
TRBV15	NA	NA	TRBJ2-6	CATSREHRSGANILTF	TGTGCCACCAGCAGGGAACACCGCTCTGGGGCCAACATCCTGACTTTC
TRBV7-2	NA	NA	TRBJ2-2	CASSPDVGRPAGELFF	TGTGCCAGCAGCCCGGACGTCGGCCGCCCGGCCGGGGAGCTGTTTTTT
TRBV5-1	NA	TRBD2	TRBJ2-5	CASSLAGLGKQETQYF	TGCGCCAGCAGCTTGGCGGGACTAGGAAAGCAAGAGACCCAGTACTTC
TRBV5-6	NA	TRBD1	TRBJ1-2	CASSLRQGTFYGYTF	TGTGCCAGCAGTCTTCGACAGGGGACCTTCTATGGCTACACCTTC
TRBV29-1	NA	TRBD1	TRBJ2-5	CSTDRGQETQYF	TGCAGCACCGACAGGGGACAAGAGACCCAGTACTTC
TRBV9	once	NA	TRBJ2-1	CASSVVVGEGTDEQFF	TGTGCCAGCAGCGTAGTAGTTGGCGAGGGAACCGATGAGCAGTTCTTC
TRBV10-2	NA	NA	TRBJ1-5	CASSDRGRGFNQPQHF	TGCGCCAGCAGTGACAGGGGCCGCGGATTCAATCAGCCCCAGCATTTT
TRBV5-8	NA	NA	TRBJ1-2	CASSYRDTAANYGYTF	TGTGCCAGCAGCTACCGGGACACCGCAGCTAACTATGGCTACACCTTC
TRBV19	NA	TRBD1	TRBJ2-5	CASSSRGLGETQYF	TGTGCCAGTAGCTCGAGGGGGCTGGGGGAGACCCAGTACTTC
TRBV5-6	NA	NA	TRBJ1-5	CASNQWGSNQPQHF	TGTGCCAGCAACCAATGGGGTAGCAATCAGCCCCAGCATTTT
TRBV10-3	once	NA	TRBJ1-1	CAIRDQPGSANTEAFF	TGTGCCATCAGAGATCAACCAGGGTCGGCGAACACTGAAGCTTTCTTT
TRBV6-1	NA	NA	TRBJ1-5	CASRQGPNQPQHF	TGTGCCAGCAGGCAGGGCCCGAATCAGCCCCAGCATTTT
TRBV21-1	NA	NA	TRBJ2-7	CASSKVRGDRGAYEQYF	TGTGCCAGCAGCAAAGTGCGGGGGGACAGGGGGGCCTACGAGCAGTACTTC
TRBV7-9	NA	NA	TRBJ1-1	CASSLALGIGRNTEAFF	TGTGCCAGCAGCTTAGCTTTGGGAATCGGCCGGAACACTGAAGCTTTCTTT
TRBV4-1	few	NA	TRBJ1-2	CASSQVAPQHTYGYTF	TGCGCCAGCAGCCAAGTCGCTCCTCAGCATACGTATGGCTACACCTTC
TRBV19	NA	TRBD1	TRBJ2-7	CASGTGAYEQYF	TGTGCCAGTGGGACAGGAGCCTACGAGCAGTACTTC
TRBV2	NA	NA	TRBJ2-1	CASNQGFSYNEQFF	TGTGCCAGCAACCAGGGGTTCTCCTACAATGAGCAGTTCTTC
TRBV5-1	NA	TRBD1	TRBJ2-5	CASSMGQRQTQYF	TGCGCCAGCAGCATGGGACAGCGGCAGACCCAGTACTTC
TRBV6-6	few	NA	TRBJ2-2	CASIFDNTGELFF	TGTGCCAGCATCTTTGACAACACCGGGGAGCTGTTTTTT
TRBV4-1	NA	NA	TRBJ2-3	CASSRGYGTDTQYF	TGCGCCAGCAGCCGAGGCTATGGCACAGATACGCAGTATTTT
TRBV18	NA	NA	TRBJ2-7	CASSPSLDRYEQYF	TGTGCCAGCTCACCAAGTCTGGATCGCTACGAGCAGTACTTC
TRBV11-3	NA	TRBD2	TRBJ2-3	CASSPLAGSIDTQYF	TGTGCCAGCAGCCCGCTAGCGGGGAGTATAGATACGCAGTATTTT
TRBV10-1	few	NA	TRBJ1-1	CASSDRPGTEAFF	TGCGCCAGCAGTGATAGGCCGGGCACTGAAGCTTTCTTT
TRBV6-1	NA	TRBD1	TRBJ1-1	CASSPGQGAFVAFF	TGTGCCAGCAGTCCGGGACAGGGGGCGTTTGTGGCTTTCTTT